A single sample is the source of the 24 T cell receptor beta chains below, sequenced in a study of control samples from healthy donors and cancer patients. Sequenced by immunoSEQ multiplex PCR; TCRdb stores in-frame clones only, minus some. The table records about 140,000 clones, 88% of them present only once. The material sequenced was blood. These TCRs come from a man between 18 and 29 years old in good health.

This chain links TRBV7-2 with TRBJ1-3; D is unclear. With 2 bases removed from V and 1 base from J, the gap between germline ends came to 6 bases. The germline V gene has CDR1 SGHTA and CDR2 FQGNSA. The CDR3 loop spans 14 amino acids. CDR3 bases: TGTGCCAGCAGCTTACAGAAATCTGGAAACACCATATATTTT. Amino acid sequence: CASSLQKSGNTIYF.

The V gene is TRBV7-9, the J gene TRBJ1-1; D call uncertain. The CDR3 sequence is 15 residues long. Germline lookup yields CDR1 SEHNR and CDR2 FQNEAQ (reference sequence). V gave up 5 bases and J gave up 1 base, with 14 bases separating them. As DNA, the CDR3 is TGTGCCAGCAGCCCCCAAGGCACCCCGAACACTGAAGCTTTCTTT. Translated, it gives CASSPQGTPNTEAFF.

The chain uses TRBV5-1 and TRBJ2-1; D is possibly TRBD1 (6 bases). The CDR3 loop spans 13 amino acids. Trimming left V 0 bases short and J 6 bases short, with 7 bases between. The V gene's germline CDR1 is SGHRS and CDR2 YFSETQ. CDR3 region: CASSLAGVNEQFF. CDR3 DNA: TGCGCCAGCAGCTTGGCAGGGGTCAATGAGCAGTTCTTC.

The chain joins TRBV13 to TRBJ1-5; D is unresolved. Germline V CDR1 and CDR2: PRHDT, FYEKMQ (reference sequence). V was shortened by 1 base and J by 6 bases, with 4 bases between the two germline ends. This CDR3 has 12 amino acids. The CDR3 loop is CASSLAGQPQHF. The DNA for the CDR3 is TGTGCCAGCAGCTTAGCGGGTCAGCCCCAGCATTTT. Based on the CDR3 plus reference TRBV13 and TRBJ1-5, the full variable domain is AAGVIQSPRHLIKEKRETATLKCYPIPRHDTVYWYQQGPGQDPQFLISFYEKMQSDKGSIPDRFSAQQFSDYHSELNMSSLELGDSALYFCASSLAGQPQHFGDGTRLSIL.

The chain has TRBV11-3 and TRBJ2-3; TRBD1 aligns across 7 bases. Looked up from germline, CDR1 is SGHNT and CDR2 is YENEEA. Trimming removed 5 bases from V and 4 bases from J; junction bases left unmatched: 12. This CDR3 has 16 amino acids. The CDR3 DNA is TGTGCCAGCAGCGGCGCTTCCGGGACAGAATCAGATACGCAGTATTTT. This encodes CASSGASGTESDTQYF.

The rearrangement uses TRBV9 and TRBJ2-7; no clear D gene. Deletions cut 3 bases from V and 0 bases from J, with 10 bases between. The CDR3 runs to 14 residues. Germline V lookup: CDR1 SGDLS, CDR2 YYNGEE. CDR3 bases: TGTGCCAGCAGCGCAGGTATGGGCTCCTACGAGCAGTACTTC. This encodes CASSAGMGSYEQYF.

This chain links TRBV12-3 or TRBV12-4 with TRBJ2-7, with no clear D. The CDR3 is 13 residues long. V was clipped by 4 bases and J by 3 bases, with 10 bases between them. The CDR3 nucleotides read TGTGCCAGCAGTTCTCAGATATACTACGAGCAGTACTTC. Translated: CASSSQIYYEQYF.

CDR3 protein: CASSPPTETAYNEQFF. The CDR3 DNA follows: TGTGCCAGCTCACCACCTACGGAGACAGCGTACAATGAGCAGTTCTTC. This chain links TRBV18 with TRBJ2-1; maybe TRBD1 (5 bases). Trimming took 0 bases from V and 4 from J, leaving 13 bases between them. Germline V CDR1 and CDR2: KGHSH, LQKENI. The CDR3 loop spans 16 amino acids.

The chain recombines TRBV29-1 with TRBJ2-3; D possibly matches TRBD1 or TRBD2 (5 bases each). CDR1 and CDR2 (germline): SQVTM, ANQGSEA. The ends were cut back, 5 bases at V and 5 bases at J, with 11 bases in the middle. There are 12 residues in the CDR3. The DNA of the CDR3 is TGCAGCGTTCATGATGGGGGAGATACGCAGTATTTT. This gives the protein CSVHDGGDTQYF.

This clone was counted a single time. The rearrangement links TRBV4-2 to TRBJ2-4; no clear D. The CDR3 runs 12 residues. Per germline, CDR1 LGHNA and CDR2 YNFKEQ. V gave up 0 bases and J gave up 8 bases, with 5 bases separating them. The CDR3 reads CASSQDLDIQYF. CDR3 bases: TGTGCCAGCAGCCAAGACCTCGACATTCAGTACTTC.

The chain combines TRBV3-1 (or the pseudogene TRBV3-2) with TRBJ1-1; the D gene is possibly TRBD1 (5 bases). Deletions cut 5 bases from V and 0 bases from J, with 13 bases between. Germline assignment: CDR1 LGHDT and CDR2 YNNKEL (reference sequence). This CDR3 is 15 amino acids long. CDR3 coding DNA: TGTGCCAGCAGCTCCGACGTGGGGCTGAACACTGAAGCTTTCTTT. Translation: CASSSDVGLNTEAFF.

This clone has a single count. The chain links TRBV5-1 to TRBJ2-5; D possibly matches TRBD1 or TRBD2 (5 bases each). Trimming shortened V by 0 bases and J by 5 bases, and 8 bases separated the two germline ends. The V gene's germline CDR1 is SGHRS and CDR2 YFSETQ. The CDR3 is 13 residues long. The CDR3 region is CASSLGGDETQYF. In nucleotides, the CDR3 is TGCGCCAGCAGCTTGGGAGGGGACGAGACCCAGTACTTC. The full variable domain, rest sourced from reference TRBV5-1 and TRBJ2-5, is KAGVTQTPRYLIKTRGQQVTLSCSPISGHRSVSWYQQTPGQGLQFLFEYFSETQRNKGNFPGRFSGRQFSNSRSEMNVSTLELGDSALYLCASSLGGDETQYFGPGTRLLVL.

V is TRBV13 and J is TRBJ2-3; 7 bases are shared with TRBD2. The J segment lost 2 bases and the V segment lost 8 bases, leaving 4 bases of the junction unmatched. Germline V gene data show CDR1 as PRHDT and CDR2 as FYEKMQ (reference sequence). CDR3 length: 13 amino acids. The CDR3 is CASRRELTDTQYF. The CDR3 nucleotides are TGTGCCAGCCGGCGGGAGCTCACAGATACGCAGTATTTT.

The genes are TRBV2 and TRBJ2-5, with TRBD1 matching over 7 bases. The V and J ends lost 5 bases and 4 bases, in that order; junction bases with no gene match: 10. The CDR3 has 15 residues. Per germline, CDR1 SNHLY and CDR2 FYNNEI. The CDR3 here is CASSPQTGNGETQYF. In DNA, the CDR3 is TGTGCCAGCAGTCCCCAGACAGGGAACGGAGAGACCCAGTACTTC.

The chain carries TRBV23-1 and TRBJ1-2; D not resolved. TRBV23-1 is an ORF, with its function uncertain. This CDR3 has 13 amino acids. The V and J ends lost 9 bases and 1 base respectively, with 12 bases between them. CDR3 amino acids: CASPDKGNYGYTF. Here the CDR3 DNA reads TGCGCCAGTCCCGACAAGGGTAACTATGGCTACACCTTC.

The chain has TRBV4-2 and TRBJ1-4; 9 nucleotides align to TRBD1. Germline assignment: CDR1 LGHNA and CDR2 YNFKEQ. The CDR3 runs to 16 residues. After removal of 4 bases from V and 0 bases from J, the junction contained 3 bases not matched to a gene. Here the CDR3 reads CASSRDRVATNEKLFF. For the CDR3, the DNA is TGTGCCAGCAGCCGGGACAGGGTTGCAACTAATGAAAAACTGTTTTTT.

The V gene is TRBV24-1, the J gene TRBJ2-6; no reliable D call. The CDR3 sequence is 12 residues long. CDR1 is KGHDR and CDR2 is SFDVKD in the germline V gene. V lost 12 bases and J 4 bases, leaving 9 bases between the germline ends. CDR3 nucleotide sequence: TGTGCCGGCACGAGGGGGGCCAACGTCCTGACTTTC. It is translated as CAGTRGANVLTF.

The chain uses TRBV6-5 and TRBJ1-4; a possible D gene is TRBD1 (5 bases). Trimming removed 8 bases from V and 8 bases from J, with 21 bases in between. The V gene's germline CDR1 is MNHEY and CDR2 SVGAGI. This CDR3 contains 15 residues. CDR3 region: CASCPSPGGDEKLFF. DNA of the CDR3: TGTGCCAGCTGTCCTTCGCCGGGGGGTGACGAAAAACTGTTTTTT.

The chain links TRBV30 to TRBJ2-2; D is perhaps TRBD1 or TRBD2 (5 bases each). V lost 1 base and J lost 8, with 17 bases in between. CDR1 is GTSNPN, CDR2 SVGIG, per germline (reference sequence). This CDR3 has 15 amino acids. In DNA, the CDR3 is TGTGCCTGGAGTGGGGGGTTCTACCGGGGTGGGGAGCTGTTTTTT. As protein: CAWSGGFYRGGELFF.

This sequence joins TRBV12-3 or TRBV12-4 and TRBJ2-7; D unresolved. The CDR3 contains 11 residues. Trimming left V 2 bases short and J 5 bases short, with 4 bases between. CDR3 amino acids: CASSLHHEQYF. The DNA for the CDR3 is TGTGCCAGCAGTTTACACCACGAGCAGTACTTC.

This rearrangement joins TRBV5-7 to TRBJ1-4; D gene uncertain. TRBV5-7 is flagged as an ORF with uncertain function. Trimming took off 0 bases at V and 4 bases at J, with 7 bases between the two ends. The CDR3 contains 14 residues. The CDR3 DNA follows: TGTGCCAGCAGCTTGGAGGCAGATAATGAAAAACTGTTTTTT. Its translation is CASSLEADNEKLFF.

V and J are TRBV4-2 and TRBJ2-3, with 7 bases matching TRBD2. CDR3 length: 16 amino acids. The germline CDR1 and CDR2 sequences are LGHNA and YNFKEQ. V dropped 1 base and J dropped 1; count of bases not matched to a gene: 5. CDR3 residues: CASSQGLGGGTDTQYF. Here the CDR3 DNA reads TGTGCCAGCAGCCAAGGTTTGGGGGGGGGCACAGATACGCAGTATTTT.

The chain is built from TRBV30 and TRBJ1-3; D uncertain. Germline CDR1 is GTSNPN and CDR2 is SVGIG (reference sequence). The CDR3 length is 16 residues. V was shortened by 0 bases and J by 0 bases, with 12 bases between the two germline ends. CDR3 DNA sequence: TGTGCCTGGAGTGTCCGACGGTCGGTCTCTGGAAACACCATATATTTT. Amino acid sequence: CAWSVRRSVSGNTIYF.

The chain uses TRBV27 and TRBJ2-3; D not certain. From germline, CDR1 is MNHEY and CDR2 SMNVEV (reference sequence). The CDR3 contains 15 residues. V gave up 7 bases and J gave up 0 bases, with 14 bases separating them. For the CDR3, the DNA is TGTGCCAGCACCTGGGCCGGCATGAGCACAGATACGCAGTATTTT. Translated, it gives CASTWAGMSTDTQYF.